This passage covers 20 T cell receptor beta chains from one sample sequenced in a study of identical twins. TCRdb ran MiXCR on the 5' RACE reads and lists one entry per CDR3 protein. The table lists about 240,000 distinct CDR3 sequences, 8% to 11% of them singletons. Sequencing was performed on memory T cells sorted from blood. The source of these receptors is a man aged 50-59 years in good health.

Remarks on this clonotype: This may come from a read error, since a much larger clone is one base off. As the CDR3 is not closed by the conserved phenylalanine or tryptophan, this likely results from a read error. V and J are TRBV10-2 and TRBJ2-2, with unresolved D. This CDR3 comprises 14 residues. Germline CDR1 is WSHSY and CDR2 is SAAADI. Trimming shortened V by 6 bases and J by 0 bases, and 8 bases separated the two germline ends. CDR3 DNA sequence: TGCGCCAGCAGGATAGGGTCGAACACCGGGGAGCTGTTTTCT. Protein: CASRIGSNTGELFS.

This clonotype was recorded at least ten times. The chain employs TRBV7-2 and TRBJ1-2; 9 positions agree with TRBD1. The CDR3 extends over 14 amino acids. V was clipped by 5 bases and J by 5 bases; unmatched bases: 6. Looked up from germline, CDR1 is SGHTA and CDR2 is FQGNSA. For the CDR3, the DNA is TGTGCCAGCAGCCAGGACAGGGGAAGTTATGGCTACACCTTC. Its translation: CASSQDRGSYGYTF.

The chain combines TRBV6-1 with TRBJ2-2; 10 bases are shared with TRBD1. Germline CDR1 and CDR2: MNHNS and SASEGT. This CDR3 comprises 17 residues. V shed 5 bases and J 2 bases; nucleotides not matched to a gene: 8. CDR3 residues: CASSRDRGHGNTGELFF. The CDR3 DNA is TGTGCCAGCAGTCGTGACAGGGGGCATGGTAACACCGGGGAGCTGTTTTTT.

The table lists this clonotype with many counts. This chain connects TRBV12-3 or TRBV12-4 to TRBJ1-1; no reliable D call. V was trimmed by 5 bases and J by 3 bases, leaving 7 bases between them. The CDR3 loop spans 12 amino acids. The CDR3, as DNA: TGTGCCAGCAGTCCCGCGCACACTGAAGCTTTCTTT. Its translation is CASSPAHTEAFF.

This clonotype was recorded at least ten times. The chain is built from TRBV6-5 and TRBJ2-7; a weak D match, TRBD1 (7 bases). V was pared by 6 bases and J by 4 bases, with 10 bases between. CDR1 and CDR2 from the germline V gene are MNHEY and SVGAGI. The CDR3 runs to 12 residues. The CDR3 region has the DNA TGTGCCAGCAGGACAGGGAGGTACGAGCAGTACTTC. This sequence encodes CASRTGRYEQYF.

This clonotype has a count of ten or more. The rearrangement uses TRBV5-1 and TRBJ1-1; D is perhaps TRBD1 (6 bases). Germline loops: CDR1 SGHRS, CDR2 YFSETQ. This CDR3 spans 16 amino acids. V was trimmed by 3 bases and J by 3 bases, leaving 18 bases between them. For the CDR3, the DNA is TGCGCCAGCAGCTCCACGACCGGGACAATCCACACTGAAGCTTTCTTT. This translates into CASSSTTGTIHTEAFF.

This clonotype was counted between two and nine times. The chain recombines TRBV29-1 with TRBJ1-5, with a tentative D call TRBD1 (6 bases). The germline V gene encodes CDR1 SQVTM and CDR2 ANQGSEA. Deletions cut 2 bases from V and 3 bases from J, with 8 bases between. This CDR3 contains 13 residues. CDR3 nucleotide sequence: TGCAGCGTTGAAACAGGGAACAATCAGCCCCAGCATTTT. Protein product: CSVETGNNQPQHF. Filled out from reference TRBV29-1 and TRBJ1-5, the complete variable domain reads SAVISQKPSRDICQRGTSLTIQCQVDSQVTMMFWYRQQPGQSLTLIATANQGSEATYESGFVIDKFPISRPNLTFSTLTVSNMSPEDSSIYLCSVETGNNQPQHFGDGTRLSIL.

The sample holds many counts of this clonotype. CDR3 amino acids: CASSQMGDTQYF. In DNA form, the CDR3 reads TGTGCCAGCAGCCAGATGGGGGATACGCAGTATTTT. The chain joins TRBV28 to TRBJ2-3; D ambiguous. Germline V gene sequence: CDR1 MDHEN, CDR2 SYDVKM. Trimming took off 6 bases at V and 6 bases at J, with 10 bases between the two ends. CDR3 length: 12 residues.

Comments on this clonotype: Possible read error: a much larger clone is one base away. The V and J genes are TRBV27 and TRBJ2-3; D may correspond to TRBD1 or TRBD2 (6 bases each). Germline V gives CDR1 MNHEY, CDR2 SMNVEV (reference sequence). The CDR3 has 16 amino acids. CDR3 sequence (DNA): TGTGCCTGCAGTTTATATGGGGGGCACGGCACAGATACGCAGTATTTT. Translation: CACSLYGGHGTDTQYF.

This clonotype has at least ten counts. The chain employs TRBV29-1 and TRBJ2-3; no definite D call. CDR1 and CDR2 (germline): SQVTM, ANQGSEA. The CDR3 loop spans 11 amino acids. The CDR3 DNA reads as TGCACCGTAGGTAGCACAGATACGCAGTATTTT. It codes for CTVGSTDTQYF.

This chain uses TRBV6-5 with TRBJ2-7; TRBD1 might be the D (6 bases). Trimming took off 0 bases at V and 3 bases at J, with 15 bases between the two ends. This CDR3 comprises 16 residues. Germline V gene data show CDR1 as MNHEY and CDR2 as SVGAGI. DNA of the CDR3: TGTGCCAGCAGTTACTCGATTCAGGGGTTCATCTACGAGCAGTACTTC. Its translation: CASSYSIQGFIYEQYF.

Comment on this clonotype: This may be a read error: a much more frequent sequence differs by one nucleotide. DNA for the CDR3: TGTGTCAGCCGTCCGGCCTCCTACGAGCAGTACTTC. Its translation is CVSRPASYEQYF. The gene calls are TRBV7-9 and TRBJ2-7, with D hard to call. The CDR3 is made up of 12 amino acids. Germline CDR1 is SEHNR and CDR2 is FQNEAQ (reference sequence). The full variable domain, completed using reference TRBV7-9 and TRBJ2-7, is DTGVSQNPRHKITKRGQNVTFRCDPISEHNRLYWYRQTLGQGPEFLTYFQNEAQLEKSRLLSDRFSAERPKGSFSTLEIQRTEQGDSAMYLCVSRPASYEQYFGPGTRLTVT.

The chain couples TRBV20-1 to TRBJ1-1; weak D call: TRBD1 (6 bases). The V end lost 6 bases, the J end lost 5 bases, and 16 bases lay between the germline ends. The germline CDR1 and CDR2 sequences are DFQATT and SNEGSKA (reference sequence). The CDR3 is 13 residues long. In nucleotides, the CDR3 is TGCAGTGCGACACAGGGAAGGGGAACTGAAGCTTTCTTT. The encoded protein is CSATQGRGTEAFF.

The table lists this clonotype with a few counts. V is TRBV4-1 and J is TRBJ2-7; 12 nucleotides agree with TRBD2. Trimming took 2 bases from V and 3 from J; bases not matched to a gene: 8. The CDR3 has 17 residues. CDR1 and CDR2 (germline): MGHRA, YSYEKL. CDR3 sequence reads: CASSQTLTSGGYYEQYF. DNA of the CDR3: TGCGCCAGCAGCCAAACCTTGACTAGCGGGGGATACTACGAGCAGTACTTC.

J is TRBJ1-2 and V is TRBV6-5; perhaps TRBD1 as D (5 bases). V was pared by 0 bases and J by 4 bases, with 15 bases between. The CDR3 length is 16 residues. Germline V gives CDR1 MNHEY, CDR2 SVGAGI. CDR3 region: CASSYSSQGVGYGYTF. CDR3 coding DNA: TGTGCCAGCAGTTACTCGAGCCAGGGCGTGGGCTATGGCTACACCTTC.

This clonotype was seen a handful of times. V usage is TRBV5-1 and J usage is TRBJ2-7; 7 positions match TRBD1. V was pared by 3 bases and J by 5 bases, with 11 bases of the junction left unmatched. Germline assignment: CDR1 SGHRS and CDR2 YFSETQ. CDR3 size: 15 residues. This chain's CDR3 is CASSWGTAGSNEQYF. CDR3 DNA: TGCGCCAGCAGCTGGGGGACAGCCGGGTCAAACGAGCAGTACTTC.

At least ten counts were recorded for this clonotype. The chain couples TRBV6-1 to TRBJ2-1, with 15 bases aligning to TRBD2. CDR1 MNHNS and CDR2 SASEGT come from the germline V gene. V lost 6 bases and J lost 1; bases outside the gene matches: 10. The CDR3 sequence is 19 residues long. In DNA form, the CDR3 reads TGTGCCAGCAGAAAACGGACTAGCGGGAGGGAGGGTTCCTACAATGAGCAGTTCTTC. The encoded protein is CASRKRTSGREGSYNEQFF.

This clonotype was recorded at least ten times. The chain has TRBV20-1 and TRBJ1-4, with a tentative D call TRBD1 (6 bases). The CDR3 is 18 amino acids. With 6 bases removed from V and 3 bases from J, the gap between germline ends came to 26 bases. The V gene's germline CDR1 is DFQATT and CDR2 SNEGSKA (reference sequence). This CDR3 is CSATLRDGRRGANEKLFF. As DNA, the CDR3 is TGCAGTGCAACCCTCCGGGACGGAAGGAGGGGGGCTAATGAAAAACTGTTTTTT.

This clonotype was counted at least ten times. This rearrangement joins TRBV4-1 to TRBJ1-1, with D hard to call. This CDR3 contains 17 residues. Germline-derived CDR1 and CDR2 are MGHRA and YSYEKL. Trimming stripped 1 base from V and 8 bases from J, with 23 bases between. CDR3 region: CASSQGSWAGPASEAFF. The CDR3 bases are TGCGCCAGCAGCCAAGGAAGTTGGGCAGGCCCCGCGTCAGAAGCTTTCTTT.

The table lists this clonotype with a few counts. The chain links TRBV27 to TRBJ2-6, with D possibly called TRBD1 or TRBD2 (5 bases each). Trimming cost V 1 base and J 4 bases, with 11 bases left between them. Germline CDR1 is MNHEY and CDR2 is SMNVEV (reference sequence). The CDR3 length is 16 residues. CDR3 nucleotide sequence: TGTGCCAGCAGTTTATTAGGGGACGCCGGGGCCAACGTCCTGACTTTC. Its translation is CASSLLGDAGANVLTF.